This T cell receptor beta chain was recorded in a study of blood T cell repertoires in COVID-19. In the study overall: Sample material is recorded as cDNA or gDNA derived from T cells, B-cell-depleted T cells, or PBMCs.

The data were produced by immunoSEQ multiplex PCR, yet TCRdb's version contains in-frame clones alone and is incomplete. The table lists 240,000 or so clones, 70% to 85% of them singletons. The junction had 4 bases not matched to a gene; V was cut back by 4 bases and J by 4 bases. The CDR3 runs to 14 residues. Germline V lookup: CDR1 SGHNT, CDR2 YYREEE (reference sequence). This chain connects TRBV5-4 to TRBJ1-2; TRBD1 matches 10 bases. The TCR comes from a woman of 80 years or more with acute or convalescent COVID-19. Sequencing used peripheral blood. CDR3 protein: CASSVDRGAYGYTF. The CDR3 coding sequence is TGTGCCAGCAGCGTGGACAGGGGGGCCTATGGCTACACCTTC.